The 26 T cell receptor beta chains in this list originate from one sample, sequenced in a study of immune evolution from preneoplasia to lung adenocarcinoma. The repertoire was sequenced with immunoSEQ multiplex PCR; TCRdb's copy has only in-frame clones and lacks some. The sample shows over 6,500 clones, roughly 78% of them seen only once. Sequencing was carried out using FFPE adjacent normal lung tissue. The receptor set was obtained from an older person with lung adenocarcinoma.

This clone showed up just once. The CDR3 sequence: CASSYSPGRDTQYF. CDR3 nucleotide sequence: TGTGCCAGCAGTTACTCCCCGGGGAGGGATACGCAGTATTTT. The V and J genes are TRBV6-6 and TRBJ2-3; weak D call: TRBD2 (6 bases). Deletions cut 0 bases from V and 6 bases from J, with 10 bases between. The CDR3 consists of 14 residues. Germline V gene lookup returns CDR1 MNHNY and CDR2 SVGAGI (reference sequence).

V is TRBV6-5 and J is TRBJ2-7, with D tentatively TRBD1 (5 bases). Germline-derived CDR1 and CDR2 are MNHEY and SVGAGI. V was pared by 6 bases and J by 3 bases, with 15 bases between. CDR3 length equals 14 residues. The CDR3 nucleotides are TGTGCCAGCAGCAAACAGGTCGTCGACTACGAGCAGTACTTC. The encoded protein is CASSKQVVDYEQYF.

The J gene is TRBJ2-5, the V gene TRBV11-1; D remains unclear. Germline V gene sequence: CDR1 SGHAT, CDR2 FQDESV (reference sequence). CDR3 length equals 14 residues. Deletions cut 2 bases from V and 4 bases from J, with 11 bases between. The DNA for the CDR3 is TGTGCCAGCAGCTTACACTCCAGAGGAGAGACCCAGTACTTC. Translating gives CASSLHSRGETQYF.

This clone turned up a few times. The chain couples TRBV5-4 to TRBJ2-1, with 9 nucleotides matching TRBD1. The CDR3 is 16 amino acids. Germline CDR1 reads SGHNT; CDR2 reads YYREEE (reference sequence). Trimming cost V 5 bases and J 7 bases; bases outside gene matches: 13. The CDR3 region is CASSPRDRVEGNEQFF. In nucleotides, the CDR3 is TGTGCCAGCAGTCCCAGGGACAGGGTCGAAGGTAATGAGCAGTTCTTC.

The chain employs TRBV10-3 and TRBJ1-5; a weak D match, TRBD1 (5 bases). Between the trimmed V and J ends, which lost 2 bases and 5 bases, there was a span of 13 bases. This CDR3 spans 15 amino acids. Germline-derived CDR1 and CDR2 are ENHRY and SYGVKD. CDR3 protein: CAISERSRAYQPQHF. The CDR3 DNA reads TGTGCCATCAGTGAGAGGAGCAGGGCCTATCAGCCCCAGCATTTT.

The chain couples TRBV7-2 to TRBJ1-5; 8 bases match TRBD1. This CDR3 region has 15 residues. After removal of 10 bases from V and 0 bases from J, the junction contained 8 bases not matched to a gene. CDR1 is SGHTA, CDR2 FQGNSA, per germline. The CDR3 DNA sequence: TGTGCCACGAAACAGGGGGAGAATAGCAATCAGCCCCAGCATTTT. It yields the protein CATKQGENSNQPQHF.

This clone has only a few counts. The genes are TRBV6-1 and TRBJ2-7; TRBD1 matches at 9 bases. The trim removed 8 bases at V and 4 bases at J, leaving 6 bases unmatched. CDR3 length equals 13 residues. Germline CDR1 reads MNHNS; CDR2 reads SASEGT. The CDR3 reads CASGRDREYEQYF. The CDR3 coding sequence is TGTGCCAGCGGCCGGGACAGGGAATACGAGCAGTACTTC.

The chain employs TRBV7-6 and TRBJ2-6; D gene unclear. Per the germline V gene, CDR1 is SGHVS and CDR2 is FNYEAQ. The V end was cut by 4 bases, the J end by 1 base, with 8 bases between. This CDR3 has 15 amino acids. CDR3 nucleotides: TGTGCCAGCAGCTCGATTTTTTCTGGGGCCAACGTCCTGACTTTC. It specifies CASSSIFSGANVLTF.

This clone was detected once. The chain carries TRBV21-1 and TRBJ2-1. TRBV21-1 is a listed pseudogene. This CDR3 has 13 amino acids. CDR3 sequence reads: CASGGPTPDEQFF. CDR3 nucleotide sequence: TGTGCCAGCGGTGGCCCGACCCCCGATGAGCAGTTCTTC.

As concerns this clone: The sample has other DNA sequences that encode this CDR3 too. The gene calls are TRBV5-6 and TRBJ1-6; D call uncertain. The V gene lost 0 bases and the J gene lost 0 bases, with 16 bases spanning the gap. Germline V gene sequence: CDR1 SGHDT, CDR2 YYEEEE. CDR3 length: 19 amino acids. The CDR3, as DNA: TGTGCCAGCAGCTTGGGGGATCTCCATCCTAGCTCCTATAATTCACCCCTCCACTTT. Translation gives CASSLGDLHPSSYNSPLHF. Full variable domain (rest looked up from reference TRBV5-6 and TRBJ1-6): DAGVTQSPTHLIKTRGQQVTLRCSPKSGHDTVSWYQQALGQGPQFIFQYYEEEERQRGNFPDRFSGHQFPNYSSELNVNALLLGDSALYLCASSLGDLHPSSYNSPLHFGNGTRLTVT.

This chain connects TRBV9 to TRBJ2-3, with TRBD2 matching over 10 bases. CDR1 SGDLS and CDR2 YYNGEE come from the germline V gene. The CDR3 contains 17 residues. The J segment lost 3 bases and the V segment lost 0 bases, leaving 7 bases of the junction unmatched. The CDR3 DNA is TGTGCCAGCAGCGTAGGAGCTAGCGGGAGTATAACAGATACGCAGTATTTT. Translated, it gives CASSVGASGSITDTQYF.

This clone was recorded a few times. The chain has TRBV9 and TRBJ2-3; D might be TRBD1 or TRBD2, each matching 6 bases. The V gene's germline CDR1 is SGDLS and CDR2 YYNGEE. Trimming cost V 7 bases and J 0 bases, with 18 bases left between them. This CDR3 has 16 amino acids. The CDR3 nucleotides are TGTGCCAGCGGAGGGGGTAGCGGCCTTAGCACAGATACGCAGTATTTT. Translating gives CASGGGSGLSTDTQYF.

The CDR3 is CASSLQGIPDDTQYF. As DNA, the CDR3 is TGCGCCAGCAGCTTACAGGGAATTCCAGACGATACGCAGTATTTT. This sequence joins TRBV5-1 and TRBJ2-3; possibly TRBD1 for D (6 bases). V was shortened by 2 bases and J by 6 bases, with 16 bases between the two germline ends. CDR3 length: 15 amino acids. Per the germline V gene, CDR1 is SGHRS and CDR2 is YFSETQ.

This chain uses TRBV7-2 with TRBJ1-5; 7 nucleotides agree with TRBD1. Losses at the gene ends were 5 bases for V and 0 bases for J; bases not matched to a gene: 7. The V gene's germline CDR1 is SGHTA and CDR2 FQGNSA. This CDR3 spans 16 amino acids. CDR3 sequence (DNA): TGTGCCAGCAGCCTCGACAGGGCGGTTAGCAATCAGCCCCAGCATTTT. Translation: CASSLDRAVSNQPQHF.

The chain links TRBV30 to TRBJ1-1; D might be TRBD1 (5 bases). This CDR3 has 13 residues. Germline lookup yields CDR1 GTSNPN and CDR2 SVGIG (reference sequence). V lost 3 bases and J 10 bases, leaving 18 bases between the germline ends. CDR3 amino acids: CAWSPTEGMGAFF. DNA for the CDR3: TGTGCCTGGAGCCCGACAGAGGGAATGGGAGCTTTCTTT.

V gene TRBV10-3 combines with J gene TRBJ1-6, with 8 bases that match TRBD1. The V segment lost 0 bases and the J segment 6 bases; nucleotides outside the gene matches: 4. CDR3 length: 16 residues. Germline CDR1 is ENHRY and CDR2 is SYGVKD. The DNA of the CDR3 is TGTGCCATCAGTGAGTCGGCTGGACAGGGTAATTCACCCCTCCACTTT. Encoded protein: CAISESAGQGNSPLHF.

CDR3 DNA: TGTGCCAGCAGTCCTTCGGGACAGCCTAATGAAAAACTGTTTTTT. It encodes CASSPSGQPNEKLFF. The chain links TRBV2 to TRBJ1-4, with 7 positions matching TRBD1. Germline values: CDR1 SNHLY, CDR2 FYNNEI. The V segment lost 5 bases and the J segment 3 bases; nucleotides outside the gene matches: 6. The CDR3 sequence is 15 residues long.

This clone has more than one count but fewer than ten. V gene TRBV7-9 combines with J gene TRBJ1-3, with TRBD1 matching 9 bases. V lost 5 bases to trimming and J lost 0 bases; unmatched junction nucleotides: 14. Germline lookup yields CDR1 SEHNR and CDR2 FQNEAQ (reference sequence). This CDR3 spans 19 amino acids. Here the CDR3 reads CASSPGLIQGASSGNTIYF. CDR3 DNA: TGTGCCAGCAGCCCAGGATTAATACAGGGGGCGAGCTCTGGAAACACCATATATTTT.

The rearrangement links TRBV5-1 to TRBJ2-3; 8 bases align to TRBD2. This CDR3 contains 17 residues. Germline V lookup: CDR1 SGHRS, CDR2 YFSETQ. V trimming: 3 bases; J trimming: 2 bases; junction bases outside the gene matches: 11. The DNA for the CDR3 is TGCGCCAGCAGCTCTCTCGGACTAGCACCGACCACAGATACGCAGTATTTT. Translated: CASSSLGLAPTTDTQYF.

The J gene is TRBJ2-5, the V gene TRBV5-1; 8 bases map to TRBD1. Trimming removed 3 bases from V and 6 bases from J; junction bases left unmatched: 4. CDR1 and CDR2 (germline): SGHRS, YFSETQ. CDR3 size: 13 residues. CDR3 DNA sequence: TGCGCCAGCAGCTCAGGGGGCGGACAGACCCAGTACTTC. This codes for CASSSGGGQTQYF.

The CDR3 protein is CASSLYGTGTSGSDTQYF. The CDR3 DNA sequence: TGTGCCAGCAGCTTATACGGCACCGGGACTAGCGGGAGTGATACGCAGTATTTT. The chain employs TRBV11-2 and TRBJ2-3; 14 nucleotides align to TRBD2. With V trimmed by 2 bases and J by 6 bases, 10 bases remained unmatched. Looked up from germline, CDR1 is SGHAT and CDR2 is FQNNGV. This CDR3 region has 18 residues.

This clone was seen a single time. V is TRBV5-1 and J is TRBJ1-1; D is undetermined. CDR1 SGHRS and CDR2 YFSETQ come from the germline V gene. This CDR3 spans 13 amino acids. Trimming took off 1 base at V and 4 bases at J, with 8 bases between the two ends. In DNA, the CDR3 is TGCGCCAGCAGCTTGAGCCACGGCACTGAAGCTTTCTTT. It codes for CASSLSHGTEAFF.

The V gene is TRBV30, the J gene TRBJ1-1; 7 nucleotides agree with TRBD1. J gave up 4 bases and V 4 bases, and 12 bases lay outside the gene matches. The length of the CDR3 is 15 residues. Germline CDR1 is GTSNPN and CDR2 is SVGIG (reference sequence). The CDR3 coding sequence is TGTGCCTGGACCGGCGACAGGGTTGGGTCCACTGAAGCTTTCTTT. This codes for CAWTGDRVGSTEAFF.

The rearrangement joins TRBV6-4 to TRBJ2-2; D uncertain. V lost 0 bases, J lost 4 bases, and 3 bases lay in between. There are 13 residues in the CDR3. Germline V CDR1 and CDR2: MRHNA, SNTAGT. CDR3 amino acids: CASSDSSTGELFF. The CDR3 DNA reads as TGTGCCAGCAGTGACTCCAGCACCGGGGAGCTGTTTTTT.

The V and J genes are TRBV5-1 and TRBJ2-4, with a tentative D call TRBD2 (7 bases). Germline V gene lookup returns CDR1 SGHRS and CDR2 YFSETQ. This CDR3 spans 14 amino acids. V lost 6 bases and J lost 7, with 17 bases in between. CDR3 protein: CASTRGGGTNIQYF. The CDR3 nucleotides read TGCGCCAGCACCAGAGGGGGGGGAACGAACATTCAGTACTTC.

The rearrangement uses TRBV5-6 and TRBJ2-5, with D possibly being TRBD1 (5 bases). The V gene's germline CDR1 is SGHDT and CDR2 YYEEEE. Between the trimmed V and J ends, which lost 7 bases and 1 base, there was a span of 11 bases. This CDR3 region has 13 residues. The CDR3 loop is CASLLGVQETQYF. In DNA, the CDR3 is TGTGCCAGCCTGCTAGGGGTCCAAGAGACCCAGTACTTC. Complete variable domain (other parts from reference TRBV5-6 and TRBJ2-5): DAGVTQSPTHLIKTRGQQVTLRCSPKSGHDTVSWYQQALGQGPQFIFQYYEEEERQRGNFPDRFSGHQFPNYSSELNVNALLLGDSALYLCASLLGVQETQYFGPGTRLLVL.